This is a list of T cell receptor beta chains from one sample in a study of T-cell memory formation after mild COVID-19. TCRdb reanalysed the 5' RACE reads using MiXCR and keeps one entry per CDR3 protein. The profile shows about 340,000 distinct CDR3 sequences, 13% of them singletons. Sequencing was performed on PBMCs or a T cell subset sorted from them (not recorded which). These receptors were collected from a man between 18 and 29 years old who had mild COVID-19 (a few samples of this study predate the infection). Cell type and time point are not known. The CDR3 runs from the conserved cysteine through the conserved F or W. Fields, in order: clone size, V gene, J gene, D gene, CDR3 protein, CDR3 DNA. D genes are given only for firm matches. Clone size is stated in some rows and not others, as once, few, many or a class when expanded.

clone size: -
V gene: TRBV7-9
J gene: TRBJ1-1
D gene: -
CDR3 protein: CASSGDVGTEAFF
CDR3 DNA: TGTGCCAGCAGCGGAGACGTGGGCACTGAAGCTTTCTTT

clone size: -
V gene: TRBV4-2
J gene: TRBJ2-5
D gene: TRBD2
CDR3 protein: CASSQELTSGGSGETQYF
CDR3 DNA: TGTGCCAGCAGCCAAGAATTGACTAGCGGGGGGTCTGGGGAGACCCAGTACTTC

clone size: few
V gene: TRBV7-2
J gene: TRBJ1-3
D gene: -
CDR3 protein: CASSPALLGAGNTIYF
CDR3 DNA: TGTGCCAGCAGCCCGGCTCTGTTGGGGGCTGGAAACACCATATATTTT

clone size: few
V gene: TRBV14
J gene: TRBJ2-3
D gene: -
CDR3 protein: CASSQVGYTDTQYF
CDR3 DNA: TGTGCCAGCAGCCAAGTGGGCTACACAGATACGCAGTATTTT

clone size: -
V gene: TRBV7-2
J gene: TRBJ2-3
D gene: -
CDR3 protein: CASSLLTVPQYF
CDR3 DNA: TGTGCCAGCAGCTTATTGACAGTTCCGCAGTATTTT

clone size: -
V gene: TRBV6-5
J gene: TRBJ2-5
D gene: TRBD2
CDR3 protein: CASSRLAGEPPSSQYF
CDR3 DNA: TGTGCCAGCAGTCGACTAGCGGGGGAGCCTCCATCGTCCCAGTACTTC

clone size: few
V gene: TRBV20-1
J gene: TRBJ2-7
D gene: TRBD1
CDR3 protein: CSATAPGQTAYEQYF
CDR3 DNA: TGCAGTGCCACGGCCCCGGGACAGACAGCCTACGAGCAGTACTTC

clone size: -
V gene: TRBV5-6
J gene: TRBJ1-4
D gene: -
CDR3 protein: CASSLATTWEKLFF
CDR3 DNA: TGTGCCAGCAGCTTGGCCACCACTTGGGAAAAACTGTTTTTT

clone size: few
V gene: TRBV5-5
J gene: TRBJ2-4
D gene: TRBD1
CDR3 protein: CASSLGTGIFLAKNIQYF
CDR3 DNA: TGTGCCAGCAGCCTGGGGACAGGGATCTTTTTAGCCAAAAACATTCAGTACTTC

clone size: few
V gene: TRBV12-3/TRBV12-4
J gene: TRBJ1-2
D gene: -
CDR3 protein: CASSPSGGLYGYTF
CDR3 DNA: TGTGCCAGCAGTCCTTCGGGGGGGCTCTATGGCTACACCTTC

clone size: few
V gene: TRBV7-2
J gene: TRBJ2-3
D gene: -
CDR3 protein: CASSLNAGPDTQYF
CDR3 DNA: TGTGCCAGCAGCTTAAATGCGGGGCCGGATACGCAGTATTTT

clone size: -
V gene: TRBV20-1
J gene: TRBJ1-2
D gene: TRBD1
CDR3 protein: CSATKGRGQGGYTF
CDR3 DNA: TGCAGTGCTACCAAGGGGAGGGGGCAAGGTGGCTACACCTTC

clone size: -
V gene: TRBV6-5
J gene: TRBJ1-1
D gene: TRBD1
CDR3 protein: CASLGTGGAGAFF
CDR3 DNA: TGTGCCAGCCTTGGGACAGGGGGCGCCGGCGCTTTCTTT

clone size: -
V gene: TRBV7-2
J gene: TRBJ2-7
D gene: TRBD2
CDR3 protein: CASSLDSVSGVYEQYF
CDR3 DNA: TGTGCCAGCAGCTTAGATTCGGTTAGCGGGGTTTACGAGCAGTACTTC

clone size: few
V gene: TRBV30
J gene: TRBJ1-1
D gene: -
CDR3 protein: CAWNRQSDTEAFF
CDR3 DNA: TGTGCCTGGAACCGACAATCGGACACTGAAGCTTTCTTT

clone size: -
V gene: TRBV7-9
J gene: TRBJ1-2
D gene: -
CDR3 protein: CASSSQAINYGYTF
CDR3 DNA: TGTGCCAGCAGCAGTCAGGCGATTAACTATGGCTACACCTTC

clone size: -
V gene: TRBV2
J gene: TRBJ2-2
D gene: -
CDR3 protein: CASSERAGWNTGELFF
CDR3 DNA: TGTGCCAGCAGTGAAAGGGCGGGGTGGAACACCGGGGAGCTGTTTTTT

clone size: -
V gene: TRBV5-1
J gene: TRBJ1-1
D gene: -
CDR3 protein: CARITLPGQSNTEAFF
CDR3 DNA: TGCGCCAGAATAACCCTCCCTGGACAGTCGAACACTGAAGCTTTCTTT

clone size: few
V gene: TRBV9
J gene: TRBJ2-2
D gene: TRBD1
CDR3 protein: CASSTHRDRALNTGELFF
CDR3 DNA: TGTGCCAGCAGCACCCACCGGGACAGGGCCCTGAACACCGGGGAGCTGTTTTTT

clone size: -
V gene: TRBV5-1
J gene: TRBJ2-1
D gene: TRBD2
CDR3 protein: CASSHGLAGTSYNEQFF
CDR3 DNA: TGCGCCAGCAGCCACGGGCTAGCGGGGACCTCCTACAATGAGCAGTTCTTC

clone size: many
V gene: TRBV5-1
J gene: TRBJ1-5
D gene: -
CDR3 protein: CASTPRGGEPQHF
CDR3 DNA: TGCGCCAGCACCCCGCGGGGGGGAGAGCCCCAGCATTTT

clone size: -
V gene: TRBV6-5
J gene: TRBJ1-4
D gene: TRBD1
CDR3 protein: CASSREGGANEKLFF
CDR3 DNA: TGTGCCAGCAGCCGGGAAGGGGGCGCTAATGAAAAACTGTTTTTT

clone size: few
V gene: TRBV7-8
J gene: TRBJ2-1
D gene: -
CDR3 protein: CASSARRSVNEQFF
CDR3 DNA: TGTGCCAGCAGCGCCCGGAGGTCGGTCAATGAGCAGTTCTTC

clone size: few
V gene: TRBV5-4
J gene: TRBJ2-7
D gene: TRBD2
CDR3 protein: CASSLAPGGSYEQYF
CDR3 DNA: TGTGCCAGCAGCTTGGCCCCGGGGGGTTCCTACGAGCAGTACTTC

clone size: -
V gene: TRBV2
J gene: TRBJ1-1
D gene: -
CDR3 protein: CASSLLLRGTEAFF
CDR3 DNA: TGTGCCAGCAGTCTACTACTGCGCGGCACTGAAGCTTTCTTT

clone size: -
V gene: TRBV4-2
J gene: TRBJ1-1
D gene: -
CDR3 protein: CASSLDVVTNTEAFF
CDR3 DNA: TGTGCCAGCAGCCTTGACGTGGTCACTAACACTGAAGCTTTCTTT

clone size: few
V gene: TRBV6-2/TRBV6-3
J gene: TRBJ2-5
D gene: TRBD1
CDR3 protein: CASSYNFGTGDRETQYF
CDR3 DNA: TGTGCCAGCAGTTATAACTTCGGGACAGGGGATCGAGAGACCCAGTACTTC

clone size: few
V gene: TRBV7-6
J gene: TRBJ1-1
D gene: TRBD1
CDR3 protein: CACRTGNTEAFF
CDR3 DNA: TGTGCCTGCCGGACAGGGAACACTGAAGCTTTCTTT

clone size: few
V gene: TRBV29-1
J gene: TRBJ1-2
D gene: TRBD1
CDR3 protein: CSVTKQGLSNYGYTF
CDR3 DNA: TGCAGCGTCACCAAACAGGGGTTGTCTAACTATGGCTACACCTTC